These 20 T cell receptor beta chains were all obtained from the same sample, sequenced in a study of glioma-infiltrating T cells after dendritic cell vaccination. Profiled with immunoSEQ multiplex PCR; TCRdb holds only in-frame clones, not every one. The sample records 90,000 to 100,000 clones, around 80% being singletons. The specimen comprised blood, sampled before dendritic cell vaccination. All receptors come from a human donor with glioblastoma.

By share, this clone counts as medium-sized. The chain joins TRBV6-4 to TRBJ2-1; maybe TRBD1 (6 bases). This CDR3 spans 14 amino acids. V was clipped by 3 bases and J by 6 bases, with 12 bases between them. The V gene's germline CDR1 is MRHNA and CDR2 SNTAGT. CDR3 coding DNA: TGTGCCAGCAGTGAGGGACGAGGGGGCAATGAGCAGTTCTTC. It codes for CASSEGRGGNEQFF.

The rearrangement uses TRBV9 and TRBJ2-3; 14 positions agree with TRBD2. Germline CDR1 SGDLS, CDR2 YYNGEE. The CDR3 totals 16 residues. Trimming removed 3 bases from V and 2 bases from J; junction bases left unmatched: 2. CDR3 DNA: TGTGCCAGCAGCGGACTAGCGGGGGGGCCCACAGATACGCAGTATTTT. Translated: CASSGLAGGPTDTQYF. Full variable domain (rest looked up from reference TRBV9 and TRBJ2-3): DSGVTQTPKHLITATGQRVTLRCSPRSGDLSVYWYQQSLDQGLQFLIQYYNGEERAKGNILERFSAQQFPDLHSELNLSSLELGDSALYFCASSGLAGGPTDTQYFGPGTRLTVL.

To note about this clone: Other DNA sequences of this sample code for an identical CDR3. The chain combines TRBV30 with TRBJ1-3, with D possibly TRBD1 on 6 matching bases. The CDR3 runs to 14 residues. Looked up from germline, CDR1 is GTSNPN and CDR2 is SVGIG (reference sequence). V lost 0 bases to trimming and J lost 2 bases, with 8 bases between them. CDR3 loop: CAWSVGGTGNTIYF. The CDR3 DNA is TGTGCCTGGAGTGTAGGGGGAACTGGAAACACCATATATTTT.

This clone was detected only once. V is TRBV18 and J is TRBJ1-1; no reliable D call. Germline V gene data show CDR1 as KGHSH and CDR2 as LQKENI. V gave up 3 bases and J gave up 3 bases, with 8 bases separating them. The length of the CDR3 is 13 residues. In DNA form, the CDR3 reads TGTGCCAGCTCACCGCCCGGGGACACTGAAGCTTTCTTT. Translating gives CASSPPGDTEAFF.

The rearrangement joins TRBV15 to TRBJ2-7; D is unresolved. The CDR3 is made up of 13 amino acids. Germline CDR1 reads LNHNV; CDR2 reads YYDKDF (reference sequence). The germline V and J ends were trimmed by 6 bases and 2 bases, with 11 bases remaining between them. CDR3 sequence reads: CATSRTATYEQYF. Written as DNA, the CDR3 is TGTGCCACCAGTAGAACAGCAACCTACGAGCAGTACTTC.

The gene calls are TRBV29-1 and TRBJ2-3; D is unclear. The V gene's germline CDR1 is SQVTM and CDR2 ANQGSEA. The germline V and J ends were trimmed by 1 base and 5 bases, with 7 bases remaining between them. The CDR3 contains 12 residues. The CDR3: CSVEARRDTQYF. The DNA for the CDR3 is TGCAGCGTTGAAGCTAGGAGAGATACGCAGTATTTT.

This clone appeared once. Written as DNA, the CDR3 is TGTGCCAGCAGTGTTTCAAGGACAGCAACTAATGAAAAACTGTTTTTT. Its protein is CASSVSRTATNEKLFF. The gene calls are TRBV6-1 and TRBJ1-4, with D maybe TRBD1 (6 bases). The CDR3 extends over 16 amino acids. Germline loops: CDR1 MNHNS, CDR2 SASEGT. The V and J ends lost 4 bases and 0 bases respectively, with 12 bases between them.

This clone showed up just a few times. The J gene is TRBJ2-1, the V gene TRBV6-5, with D tentatively TRBD1 (5 bases). The CDR3 runs to 11 residues. CDR1 is MNHEY and CDR2 is SVGAGI in the germline V gene. V shed 10 bases and J shed 3 bases, with 7 bases lying between them. The CDR3 DNA follows: TGTGCCACTAGGGGCTACAATGAGCAGTTCTTC. Translation: CATRGYNEQFF.

This chain uses TRBV2 with TRBJ2-1; D gene uncertain. Germline lookup yields CDR1 SNHLY and CDR2 FYNNEI. CDR3 length: 12 amino acids. V lost 4 bases and J 6 bases, leaving 7 bases between the germline ends. CDR3 in amino acids: CASSASINEQFF. The CDR3 DNA reads as TGTGCCAGCAGTGCAAGCATCAATGAGCAGTTCTTC.

This clone appeared a few times. The chain joins TRBV25-1 to TRBJ2-5; D unclear. The germline V and J ends were trimmed by 4 bases and 4 bases, with 13 bases remaining between them. Germline V CDR1 and CDR2: MGHDK, SYGVNS. The CDR3 has 14 amino acids. The DNA for the CDR3 is TGTGCCAGCAGTGTAAGAGAGAACCTAGAGACCCAGTACTTC. It specifies CASSVRENLETQYF. Supplemented by reference TRBV25-1 and TRBJ2-5, the full variable domain reads EADIYQTPRYLVIGTGKKITLECSQTMGHDKMYWYQQDPGMELHLIHYSYGVNSTEKGDLSSESTVSRIRTEHFPLTLESARPSHTSQYLCASSVRENLETQYFGPGTRLLVL.

This clone has a handful of counts. The chain joins TRBV2 to TRBJ2-2; TRBD2 matches at 7 bases. The trim removed 6 bases at V and 6 bases at J, leaving 16 bases unmatched. CDR3 size: 17 residues. The germline CDR1 and CDR2 sequences are SNHLY and FYNNEI. CDR3 DNA: TGTGCCAGCAGACTTAGACTAGCAGCCACGCTTGCCGGGGAGCTGTTTTTT. Its protein product is CASRLRLAATLAGELFF.

This clone was detected only once. The V gene is TRBV10-3, the J gene TRBJ2-1, with D unresolved. The length of the CDR3 is 11 residues. The germline V and J ends were trimmed by 2 bases and 7 bases, with 3 bases remaining between them. CDR1 is ENHRY, CDR2 SYGVKD, per germline. CDR3 DNA: TGTGCCATCAGTGAGATAAATGAGCAGTTCTTC. As protein: CAISEINEQFF.

The chain joins TRBV18 to TRBJ1-5, with D maybe TRBD1 (6 bases). V lost 3 bases and J 7 bases, leaving 13 bases between the germline ends. The CDR3 loop spans 14 amino acids. The germline V gene has CDR1 KGHSH and CDR2 LQKENI. CDR3 region: CASSPGGQLQPQHF. The CDR3 DNA reads TGTGCCAGCTCACCTGGGGGACAACTACAGCCCCAGCATTTT.

The chain links TRBV6-5 to TRBJ1-1, with D hard to call. The V end was cut by 2 bases, the J end by 2 bases, with 6 bases between. The CDR3 loop spans 13 amino acids. The germline V gene encodes CDR1 MNHEY and CDR2 SVGAGI. This CDR3 reads CASSYHSNTEAFF. In nucleotides, the CDR3 is TGTGCCAGCAGTTACCACAGTAACACTGAAGCTTTCTTT.

This clone was found a few times. The chain couples TRBV7-8 to TRBJ1-5, with D tentatively TRBD1 (6 bases). CDR1 and CDR2 from the germline V gene are SGHVS and FQNEAQ. Between the trimmed V and J ends, which lost 4 bases and 6 bases, there was a span of 13 bases. The CDR3 has 14 amino acids. DNA of the CDR3: TGTGCCAGCAGCTCCCTACAGGGCCTTCAGCCCCAGCATTTT. It translates to CASSSLQGLQPQHF. The full variable domain, in which reference TRBV7-8 and TRBJ1-5 provide the parts outside the CDR3, is GAGVSQSPRYKVAKRGQDVALRCDPISGHVSLFWYQQALGQGPEFLTYFQNEAQLDKSGLPSDRFFAERPEGSVSTLKIQRTQQEDSAVYLCASSSLQGLQPQHFGDGTRLSIL.

The chain links TRBV19 to TRBJ1-2, with a tentative D call TRBD1 (6 bases). Germline V gives CDR1 LNHDA, CDR2 SQIVND (reference sequence). Trimming took off 5 bases at V and 8 bases at J, with 12 bases between the two ends. The CDR3 loop spans 12 amino acids. The CDR3 DNA follows: TGTGCCAGTAGTTTACAGGGTTGGGGCTACACCTTC. It encodes CASSLQGWGYTF. The full variable domain, with the rest looked up from reference TRBV19 and TRBJ1-2, is DGGITQSPKYLFRKEGQNVTLSCEQNLNHDAMYWYRQDPGQGLRLIYYSQIVNDFQKGDIAEGYSVSREKKESFPLTVTSAQKNPTAFYLCASSLQGWGYTFGSGTRLTVV.

CDR3 in amino acids: CASSPPGARDTEAFF. The CDR3 DNA sequence: TGTGCCAGCAGCCCTCCAGGGGCCAGGGACACTGAAGCTTTCTTT. The chain combines TRBV7-9 with TRBJ1-1, with a weak D call TRBD1 (6 bases). Trimming removed 5 bases at V and 3 bases at J, with 16 bases between. Germline V lookup: CDR1 SEHNR, CDR2 FQNEAQ (reference sequence). This CDR3 region has 15 residues.

The V and J genes are TRBV7-9 and TRBJ2-2; TRBD1 is a possible D gene (6 bases). V lost 5 bases and J lost 6, with 19 bases in between. Germline lookup yields CDR1 SEHNR and CDR2 FQNEAQ (reference sequence). The CDR3 totals 16 residues. CDR3 loop: CASSQPGHNGPGELFF. CDR3 nucleotides: TGTGCCAGCAGCCAACCGGGACATAATGGACCCGGGGAGCTGTTTTTT. Full variable domain (rest looked up from reference TRBV7-9 and TRBJ2-2): DTGVSQNPRHKITKRGQNVTFRCDPISEHNRLYWYRQTLGQGPEFLTYFQNEAQLEKSRLLSDRFSAERPKGSFSTLEIQRTEQGDSAMYLCASSQPGHNGPGELFFGEGSRLTVL.

The CDR3 coding sequence is TGTGCCATCAGCGTGACAGGGATCACTGAAGCTTTCTTT. Translated: CAISVTGITEAFF. This chain links TRBV10-3 with TRBJ1-1; 7 bases match TRBD1. The CDR3 extends over 13 amino acids. V trimming: 6 bases; J trimming: 4 bases; junction bases outside the gene matches: 5. Per the germline V gene, CDR1 is ENHRY and CDR2 is SYGVKD.

Only one count was recorded for this clone. The rearrangement uses TRBV19 and TRBJ1-1; a weak D match, TRBD1 (6 bases). Germline CDR1 is LNHDA and CDR2 is SQIVND (reference sequence). The V end was cut by 6 bases, the J end by 6 bases, with 17 bases between. The CDR3 is made up of 14 amino acids. The CDR3 loop reads CASSTLQQGAEAFF. CDR3 nucleotide sequence: TGTGCCAGTAGCACCCTGCAACAGGGAGCTGAAGCTTTCTTT. Filled out from reference TRBV19 and TRBJ1-1, the complete variable domain reads DGGITQSPKYLFRKEGQNVTLSCEQNLNHDAMYWYRQDPGQGLRLIYYSQIVNDFQKGDIAEGYSVSREKKESFPLTVTSAQKNPTAFYLCASSTLQQGAEAFFGQGTRLTVV.